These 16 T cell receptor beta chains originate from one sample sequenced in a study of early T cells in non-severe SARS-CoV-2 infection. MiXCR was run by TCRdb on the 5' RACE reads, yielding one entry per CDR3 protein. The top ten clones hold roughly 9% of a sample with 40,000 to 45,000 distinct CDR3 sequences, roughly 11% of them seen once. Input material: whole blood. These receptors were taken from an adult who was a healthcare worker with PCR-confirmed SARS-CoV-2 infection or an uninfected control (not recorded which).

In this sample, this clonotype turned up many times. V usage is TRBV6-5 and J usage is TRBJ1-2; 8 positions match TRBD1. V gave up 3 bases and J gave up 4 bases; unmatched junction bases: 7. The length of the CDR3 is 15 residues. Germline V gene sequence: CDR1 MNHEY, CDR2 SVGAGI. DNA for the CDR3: TGTGCCAGCAGTTATCAACAGGGGGTCGGCTATGGCTACACCTTC. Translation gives CASSYQQGVGYGYTF.

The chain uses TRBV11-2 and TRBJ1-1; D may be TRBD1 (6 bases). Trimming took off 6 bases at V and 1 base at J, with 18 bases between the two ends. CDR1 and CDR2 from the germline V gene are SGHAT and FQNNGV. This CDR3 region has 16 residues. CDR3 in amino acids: CASRPIVQGKNTEAFF. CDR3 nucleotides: TGTGCCAGCAGACCAATTGTACAGGGAAAGAACACTGAAGCTTTCTTT.

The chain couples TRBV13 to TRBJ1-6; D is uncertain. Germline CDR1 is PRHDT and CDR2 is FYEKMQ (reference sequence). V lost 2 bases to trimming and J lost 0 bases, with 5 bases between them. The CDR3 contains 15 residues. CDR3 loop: CASSLQVSYNSPLHF. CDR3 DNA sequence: TGTGCCAGCAGCTTACAGGTCTCCTATAATTCACCCCTCCACTTT.

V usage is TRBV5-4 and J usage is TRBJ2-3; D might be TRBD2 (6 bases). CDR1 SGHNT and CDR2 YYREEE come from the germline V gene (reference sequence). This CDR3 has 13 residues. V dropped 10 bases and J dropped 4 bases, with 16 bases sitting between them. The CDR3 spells CAGKTSLADTQYF. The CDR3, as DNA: TGTGCCGGAAAAACTAGCTTGGCAGATACGCAGTATTTT.

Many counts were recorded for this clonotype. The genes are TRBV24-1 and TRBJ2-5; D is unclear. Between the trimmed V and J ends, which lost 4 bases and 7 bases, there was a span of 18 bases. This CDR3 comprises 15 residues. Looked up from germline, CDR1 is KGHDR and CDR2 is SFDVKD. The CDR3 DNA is TGTGCCACCAGTGACCCCTCCCCGTTCCTGGGGACCCAGTACTTC. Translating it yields CATSDPSPFLGTQYF.

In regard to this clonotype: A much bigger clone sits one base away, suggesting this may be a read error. CDR3 in amino acids: CASSVTNQDTQYF. CDR3 sequence (DNA): TGTGCCAGCAGCGTTACAAACCAGGATACGCAGTATTTT. The V call is TRBV5-6, the J call TRBJ2-3; D is ambiguous. The V and J ends lost 4 bases and 6 bases respectively, with 12 bases between them. CDR1 and CDR2 from the germline V gene are SGHDT and YYEEEE. The CDR3 length is 13 residues.

CDR3 loop: CASSLEAGVLFF. The CDR3 region has the DNA TGCGCCAGCAGCTTGGAGGCGGGGGTCCTGTTCTTC. The V and J genes are TRBV5-1 and TRBJ2-1, with TRBD2 identical over 7 bases. The trim removed 0 bases at V and 15 bases at J, leaving 6 bases unmatched. CDR1 is SGHRS, CDR2 YFSETQ, per germline. The CDR3 consists of 12 residues.

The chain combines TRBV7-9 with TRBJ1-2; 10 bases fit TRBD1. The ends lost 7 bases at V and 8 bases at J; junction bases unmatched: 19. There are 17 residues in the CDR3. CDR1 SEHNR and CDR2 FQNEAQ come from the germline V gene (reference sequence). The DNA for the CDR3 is TGTGCCAGCAAACCAGACAGGGGGCCGCCACGGGGATTCGGCTACACCTTC. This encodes CASKPDRGPPRGFGYTF.

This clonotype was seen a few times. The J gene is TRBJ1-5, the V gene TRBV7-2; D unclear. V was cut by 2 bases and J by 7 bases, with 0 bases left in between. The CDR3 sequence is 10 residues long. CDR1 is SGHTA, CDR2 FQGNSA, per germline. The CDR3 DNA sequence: TGTGCCAGCAGCTTACAGCCCCAGCATTTT. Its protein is CASSLQPQHF.

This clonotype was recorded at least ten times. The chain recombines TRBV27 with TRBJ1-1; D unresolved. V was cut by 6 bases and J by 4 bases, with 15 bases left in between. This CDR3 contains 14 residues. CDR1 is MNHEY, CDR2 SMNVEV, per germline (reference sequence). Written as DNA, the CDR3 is TGTGCCAGCAGATTCCGGCAGGATGCCACTGAAGCTTTCTTT. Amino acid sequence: CASRFRQDATEAFF.

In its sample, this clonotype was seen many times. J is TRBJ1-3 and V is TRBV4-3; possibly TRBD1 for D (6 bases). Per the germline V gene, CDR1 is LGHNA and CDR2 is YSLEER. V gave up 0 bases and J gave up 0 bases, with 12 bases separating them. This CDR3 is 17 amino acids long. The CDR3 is CASSQDTTGSSGNTIYF. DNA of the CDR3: TGCGCCAGCAGCCAAGATACCACAGGGAGCTCTGGAAACACCATATATTTT.

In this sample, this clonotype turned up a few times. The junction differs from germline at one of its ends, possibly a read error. The CDR3 DNA reads TGTGCTAGCAGCTTAAACCCCGGAGTATCAGATACGCAGTATTTT. Encoded protein: CASSLNPGVSDTQYF. The chain recombines TRBV7-7 with TRBJ2-3, with D unclear. Germline CDR1 is SSHAT and CDR2 is FNYEAQ (reference sequence). The CDR3 spans 15 residues.

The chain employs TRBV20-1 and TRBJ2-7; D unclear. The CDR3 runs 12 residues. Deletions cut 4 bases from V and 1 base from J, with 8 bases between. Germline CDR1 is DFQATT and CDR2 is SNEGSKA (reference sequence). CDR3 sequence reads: CSAKDASYEQYF. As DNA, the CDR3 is TGCAGTGCTAAAGATGCGTCCTACGAGCAGTACTTC.

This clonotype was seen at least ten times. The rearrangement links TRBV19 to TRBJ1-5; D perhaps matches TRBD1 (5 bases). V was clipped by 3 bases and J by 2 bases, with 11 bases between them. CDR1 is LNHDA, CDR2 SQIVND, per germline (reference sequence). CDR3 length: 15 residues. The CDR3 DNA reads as TGTGCCAGTAGTATTCAGGGTATCCGCAATCAGCCCCAGCATTTT. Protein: CASSIQGIRNQPQHF.

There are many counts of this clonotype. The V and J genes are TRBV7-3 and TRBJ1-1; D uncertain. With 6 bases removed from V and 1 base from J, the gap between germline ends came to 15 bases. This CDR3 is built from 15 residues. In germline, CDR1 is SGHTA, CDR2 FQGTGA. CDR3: CASRLSPTANTEAFF. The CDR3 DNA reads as TGTGCCAGCAGGCTATCGCCGACCGCGAACACTGAAGCTTTCTTT.

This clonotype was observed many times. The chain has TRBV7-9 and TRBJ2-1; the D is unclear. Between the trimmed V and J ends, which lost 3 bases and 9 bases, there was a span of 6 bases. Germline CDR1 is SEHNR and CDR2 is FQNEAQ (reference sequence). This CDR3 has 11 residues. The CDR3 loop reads CASSLNVEQFF. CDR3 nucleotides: TGTGCCAGCAGCTTGAATGTTGAGCAGTTCTTC.